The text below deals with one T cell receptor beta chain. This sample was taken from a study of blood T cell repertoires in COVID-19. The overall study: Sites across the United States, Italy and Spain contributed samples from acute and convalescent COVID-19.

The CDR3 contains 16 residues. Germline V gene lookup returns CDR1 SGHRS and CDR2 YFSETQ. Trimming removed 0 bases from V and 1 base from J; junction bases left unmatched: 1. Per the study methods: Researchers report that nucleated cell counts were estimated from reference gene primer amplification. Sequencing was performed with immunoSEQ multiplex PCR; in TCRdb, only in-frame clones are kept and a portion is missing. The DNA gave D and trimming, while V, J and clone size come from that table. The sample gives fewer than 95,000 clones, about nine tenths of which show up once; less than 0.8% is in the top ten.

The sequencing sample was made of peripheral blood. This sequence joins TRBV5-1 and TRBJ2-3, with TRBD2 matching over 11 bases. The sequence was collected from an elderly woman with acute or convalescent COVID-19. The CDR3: CASSLATSGGTDTQYF. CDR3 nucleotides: TGCGCCAGCAGCTTGGCGACTAGCGGGGGCACAGATACGCAGTATTTT.